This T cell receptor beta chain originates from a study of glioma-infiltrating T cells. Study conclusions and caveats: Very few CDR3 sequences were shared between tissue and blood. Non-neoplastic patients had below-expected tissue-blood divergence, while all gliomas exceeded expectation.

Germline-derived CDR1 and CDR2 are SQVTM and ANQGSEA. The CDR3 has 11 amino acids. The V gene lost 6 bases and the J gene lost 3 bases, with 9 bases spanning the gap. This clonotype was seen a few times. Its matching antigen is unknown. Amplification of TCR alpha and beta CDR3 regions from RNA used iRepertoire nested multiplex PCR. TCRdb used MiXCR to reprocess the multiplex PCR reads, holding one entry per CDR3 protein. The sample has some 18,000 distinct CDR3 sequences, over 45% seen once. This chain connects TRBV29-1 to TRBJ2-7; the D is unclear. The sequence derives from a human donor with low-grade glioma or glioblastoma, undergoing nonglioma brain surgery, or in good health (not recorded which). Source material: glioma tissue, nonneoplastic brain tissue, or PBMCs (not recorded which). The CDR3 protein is CSVPGLYEQYF. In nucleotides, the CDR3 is TGCAGCGTGCCTGGGCTCTACGAGCAGTACTTC.